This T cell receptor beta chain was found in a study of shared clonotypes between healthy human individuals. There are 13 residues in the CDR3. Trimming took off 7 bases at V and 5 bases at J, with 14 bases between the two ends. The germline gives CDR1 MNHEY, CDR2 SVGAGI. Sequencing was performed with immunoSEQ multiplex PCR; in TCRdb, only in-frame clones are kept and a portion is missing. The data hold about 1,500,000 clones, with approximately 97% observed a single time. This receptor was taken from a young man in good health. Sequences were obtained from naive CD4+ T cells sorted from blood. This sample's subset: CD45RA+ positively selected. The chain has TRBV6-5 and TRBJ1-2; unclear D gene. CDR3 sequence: CASKLNYLYGYTF. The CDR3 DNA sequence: TGTGCCAGCAAACTAAATTACCTATATGGCTACACCTTC.